One sample yielded the 16 T cell receptor beta chains listed below, sequenced in a study of T-cell reconstitution after alpha-beta-depleted transplantation in children. Unique molecular identifiers were used to barcode this TCRbeta library. TCRdb re-analysed the PCR reads in MiXCR, keeping a single row per CDR3 protein. The sample shows 350,000 to 400,000 distinct CDR3 sequences, over 20% of them seen only once. Specimen: PBMCs from the stem cell graft donor, collected from the stem cell graft. These receptors were taken from a human donor who donated a stem cell graft to a child with acute myeloid leukemia.

This clonotype has more than one count but fewer than ten. J is TRBJ2-1 and V is TRBV12-3 or TRBV12-4; maybe TRBD1 (6 bases). This CDR3 comprises 14 residues. V dropped 7 bases and J dropped 4 bases, with 14 bases sitting between them. CDR3 region: CASTPTGTYNEQFF. The CDR3 DNA sequence: TGTGCCAGCACCCCGACAGGTACATACAATGAGCAGTTCTTC.

This clonotype was counted between two and nine times. The chain employs TRBV6-2 or TRBV6-3 and TRBJ2-1, with TRBD2 matching over 14 bases. The junction had 22 bases not matched to a gene; V was cut back by 6 bases and J by 9 bases. This CDR3 is built from 20 residues. Per germline, CDR1 MNHEY and CDR2 SVGEGT. DNA for the CDR3: TGTGCCAGCAGACCGGGACCACGGACTAGCGGGAGGCTTATAGGGGTTGAGCAGTTCTTC. This translates into CASRPGPRTSGRLIGVEQFF.

The table lists this clonotype with a few counts. V and J are TRBV5-6 and TRBJ2-2, with 10 nucleotides matching TRBD1. The CDR3 consists of 15 residues. Per the germline V gene, CDR1 is SGHDT and CDR2 is YYEEEE. V was clipped by 5 bases and J by 4 bases; unmatched bases: 5. Written as DNA, the CDR3 is TGTGCCAGCAGTTGGGGACAGGGGTTCACCGGGGAGCTGTTTTTT. Translating it yields CASSWGQGFTGELFF.

The chain carries TRBV6-4 and TRBJ2-1, with D possibly matching TRBD2 (10 bases). V gave up 2 bases and J gave up 7 bases, with 33 bases separating them. Germline V gene data show CDR1 as MRHNA and CDR2 as SNTAGT. The CDR3 has 21 amino acids. The CDR3 coding sequence is TGTGCCAGCAGTGACCTGGACAGGGGCGCCCCACTAGCGGGGTTTTGGAATGAGCAGTTCTTC. Protein product: CASSDLDRGAPLAGFWNEQFF.

The CDR3 sequence is CASSLQGPETQYF. CDR3 DNA: TGTGCCAGCAGCTTACAGGGGCCAGAGACCCAGTACTTC. V gene TRBV7-2 combines with J gene TRBJ2-5; D may be TRBD1 (6 bases). CDR3 length equals 13 residues. Germline values: CDR1 SGHTA, CDR2 FQGNSA. Deletions cut 2 bases from V and 4 bases from J, with 8 bases between.

This clonotype was seen a handful of times. The J gene is TRBJ2-5, the V gene TRBV29-1; TRBD1 might be the D (5 bases). V dropped 7 bases and J dropped 2 bases, with 5 bases sitting between them. CDR1 and CDR2 from the germline V gene are SQVTM and ANQGSEA. The CDR3 loop spans 10 amino acids. CDR3: CSGQQETQYF. The DNA for the CDR3 is TGCAGCGGACAGCAAGAGACCCAGTACTTC. The full variable domain, with the rest looked up from reference TRBV29-1 and TRBJ2-5, is SAVISQKPSRDICQRGTSLTIQCQVDSQVTMMFWYRQQPGQSLTLIATANQGSEATYESGFVIDKFPISRPNLTFSTLTVSNMSPEDSSIYLCSGQQETQYFGPGTRLLVL.

This clonotype was recorded a few times. The gene calls are TRBV2 and TRBJ2-1, with TRBD2 as a possible D gene (6 bases). V was shortened by 5 bases and J by 5 bases, with 10 bases between the two germline ends. The germline V gene has CDR1 SNHLY and CDR2 FYNNEI. The CDR3 covers 13 residues. In DNA form, the CDR3 reads TGTGCCAGCAGTTTCCCTAGCGACAATGAGCAGTTCTTC. Amino acids: CASSFPSDNEQFF.

This clonotype was found a few times. V and J are TRBV20-1 and TRBJ2-5; 9 nucleotides match TRBD1. CDR1 is DFQATT and CDR2 is SNEGSKA in the germline V gene (reference sequence). V dropped 6 bases and J dropped 2; count of bases not matched to a gene: 4. This CDR3 region has 13 residues. The CDR3 sequence is CSANRGQQETQYF. For the CDR3, the DNA is TGCAGTGCGAACAGGGGGCAGCAAGAGACCCAGTACTTC.

The V call is TRBV29-1, the J call TRBJ1-1; D is possibly TRBD1 (5 bases). Trimming cost V 5 bases and J 0 bases, with 10 bases left between them. The CDR3 loop spans 13 amino acids. Germline V gene sequence: CDR1 SQVTM, CDR2 ANQGSEA. The CDR3 DNA reads TGCAGCGTTCGGGGGGTCATGAACACTGAAGCTTTCTTT. It yields the protein CSVRGVMNTEAFF.

This sequence joins TRBV24-1 and TRBJ2-1; 8 nucleotides agree with TRBD2. Germline trimming cut 9 bases from V and 9 bases from J; bases unmatched to any gene: 18. Germline V gene sequence: CDR1 KGHDR, CDR2 SFDVKD. CDR3 length equals 16 residues. CDR3 residues: CATSEPGTRREGEQFF. The CDR3 coding sequence is TGTGCCACCTCTGAACCCGGGACTAGAAGGGAGGGTGAGCAGTTCTTC.

The chain couples TRBV20-1 to TRBJ2-7, with D hard to call. Trimming took off 3 bases at V and 3 bases at J, with 6 bases between the two ends. In germline, CDR1 is DFQATT, CDR2 SNEGSKA (reference sequence). The CDR3 covers 11 residues. The CDR3 DNA sequence: TGCAGTGCTAGTTCTCACTACGAGCAGTACTTC. Protein: CSASSHYEQYF.

The rearrangement uses TRBV12-3 or TRBV12-4 and TRBJ2-1, with D maybe TRBD1 (5 bases). CDR3 length: 15 residues. The germline V and J ends were trimmed by 1 base and 1 base, with 8 bases remaining between them. The CDR3 DNA sequence: TGTGCCAGCAGTTTAGACCAGGGTTCCTACAATGAGCAGTTCTTC. Amino acids: CASSLDQGSYNEQFF.

The chain carries TRBV29-1 and TRBJ1-1; weak D call: TRBD1 (5 bases). This CDR3 has 13 amino acids. Germline CDR1 reads SQVTM; CDR2 reads ANQGSEA. Trimming removed 7 bases at V and 1 base at J, with 13 bases between. The chain's CDR3 is CSDAGTANTEAFF. As DNA, the CDR3 is TGCAGCGACGCCGGGACGGCGAACACTGAAGCTTTCTTT.

This clonotype was detected many times. The chain links TRBV29-1 to TRBJ2-5, with TRBD2 matching 7 bases. The CDR3 is 13 residues long. Unmatched junction bases numbered 7, after V lost 7 bases and J lost 2 bases. Germline CDR1 SQVTM, CDR2 ANQGSEA. CDR3 bases: TGCAGCGGGGGGGGAAGGATGCAAGAGACCCAGTACTTC. It encodes CSGGGRMQETQYF.

The sample holds a few counts of this clonotype. V usage is TRBV29-1 and J usage is TRBJ2-5, with a possible D match to TRBD2 (6 bases). V gave up 4 bases and J gave up 1 base, with 10 bases separating them. The CDR3 is made up of 13 amino acids. Germline CDR1 and CDR2: SQVTM and ANQGSEA. The CDR3 spells CSVGGVPQETQYF. The CDR3 DNA sequence: TGCAGCGTTGGGGGGGTGCCCCAAGAGACCCAGTACTTC.

This clonotype has only a few counts. This chain links TRBV20-1 with TRBJ2-6; TRBD1 is a possible D gene (5 bases). From germline, CDR1 is DFQATT and CDR2 SNEGSKA (reference sequence). CDR3 length: 15 residues. Trimming took 5 bases from V and 0 from J, leaving 11 bases between them. The CDR3 region has the DNA TGCAGTGCTCATGACAGAGGCTCTGGGGCCAACGTCCTGACTTTC. Amino acid sequence: CSAHDRGSGANVLTF.